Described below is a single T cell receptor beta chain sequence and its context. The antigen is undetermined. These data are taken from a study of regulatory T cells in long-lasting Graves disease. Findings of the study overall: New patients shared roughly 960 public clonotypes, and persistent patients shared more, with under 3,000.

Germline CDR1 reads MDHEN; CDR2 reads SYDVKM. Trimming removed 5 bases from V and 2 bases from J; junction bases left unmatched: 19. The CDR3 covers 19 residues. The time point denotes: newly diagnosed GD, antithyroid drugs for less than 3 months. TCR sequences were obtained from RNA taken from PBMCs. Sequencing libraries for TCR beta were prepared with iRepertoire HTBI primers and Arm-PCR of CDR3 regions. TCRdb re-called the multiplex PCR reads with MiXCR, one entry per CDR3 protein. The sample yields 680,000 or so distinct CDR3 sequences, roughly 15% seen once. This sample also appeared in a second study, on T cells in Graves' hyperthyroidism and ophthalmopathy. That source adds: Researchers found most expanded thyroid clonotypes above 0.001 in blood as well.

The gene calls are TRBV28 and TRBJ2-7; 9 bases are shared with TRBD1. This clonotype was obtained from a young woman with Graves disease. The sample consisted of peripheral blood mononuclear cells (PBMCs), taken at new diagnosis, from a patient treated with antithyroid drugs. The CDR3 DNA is TGTGCCAGCAGTCCTACCGGGACAGGGTCCACCTACTCCGCCTACGAGCAGTACTTC. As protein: CASSPTGTGSTYSAYEQYF.